The rows below give T cell receptor beta chains drawn from one sample of a study of blood T cell repertoires in COVID-19. Libraries were prepared by immunoSEQ multiplex PCR; TCRdb keeps only in-frame clonotypes and omits some of them. The sample yields about 48,000 clones, 80% to 90% seen once. The sequencing input was peripheral blood. These TCRs come from a woman aged 80 or older with COVID-19, enrolled during active disease. CDR3s include the opening cysteine and the closing phenylalanine or tryptophan. The order of the fields is D gene, V gene, CDR3 length, J gene, clone size, CDR3 DNA, CDR3 protein. D genes are given only for firm matches. The size field is filled for only some rows; it gives once, few, many or a size class.

TRBD2	TRBV6-2/TRBV6-3	16	TRBJ2-3	NA	TGTGCCAGCAGTTTGGGACTAGCGGGGCGGACAGATACGCAGTATTTT	CASSLGLAGRTDTQYF
NA	TRBV18	17	TRBJ2-2	NA	TGTGCCAGCTCACCAGCACGGAGGGGGCCGAACACCGGGGAGCTGTTTTTT	CASSPARRGPNTGELFF
NA	TRBV5-1	16	TRBJ2-4	NA	TGCGCCAGCAGCTTGTTACAGGGACAAGCCAAAAACATTCAGTACTTC	CASSLLQGQAKNIQYF
NA	TRBV6-1	16	TRBJ2-5	NA	TGTGCCAGCAGTGAAATGGGTGGGGCAGGGTACGAGACCCAGTACTTC	CASSEMGGAGYETQYF
TRBD1	TRBV18	16	TRBJ1-5	few	TGTGCCAGCTCGCTCCGACAGGGCTCGGGCAATCAGCCCCAGCATTTT	CASSLRQGSGNQPQHF
TRBD2	TRBV5-1	18	TRBJ2-4	NA	TGCGCCAGCACCGGGGGGGTCGTAAGGATTCTAGCCAAAAACATTCAGTACTTC	CASTGGVVRILAKNIQYF
TRBD2	TRBV6-1	16	TRBJ2-1	few	TGTGCCAGCAGTGAATTGACTAGCGGGACCTACAATGAGCAGTTCTTC	CASSELTSGTYNEQFF
NA	TRBV2	15	TRBJ1-2	NA	TGTGCCAGCAGTGTGGTAAGGAGTTCTGAGTATGGCTACACCTTC	CASSVVRSSEYGYTF
NA	TRBV7-8	14	TRBJ1-4	NA	TGTGCCAGCAGCTTAGGACGGAGGAATGAAAAACTGTTTTTT	CASSLGRRNEKLFF
TRBD1	TRBV6-6	15	TRBJ1-2	NA	TGTGCCAGCAGTTTCCCCGGGACAGGGGACTATGGCTACACCTTC	CASSFPGTGDYGYTF
TRBD2	TRBV3-1/TRBV3-2	17	TRBJ2-3	NA	TGTGCCAGCAGCCCCCCTAGCGGGGGGGCCCCCACAGATACGCAGTATTTT	CASSPPSGGAPTDTQYF
NA	TRBV7-9	16	TRBJ1-6	NA	TGTGCCAGCAGCACGGGGTTTATCTCCTATAATTCACCCCTCCACTTT	CASSTGFISYNSPLHF
NA	TRBV15	21	TRBJ1-6	NA	TGTGCCACCAGCAGAGATCAAGCATCCGGGGATCCAGTCTCCTATAATTCACCCCTCCACTTT	CATSRDQASGDPVSYNSPLHF
NA	TRBV5-6	16	TRBJ2-6	once	TGTGCCAGCAGCGGGCAACCCATCAATGGGGCCAACGTCCTGACTTTC	CASSGQPINGANVLTF
NA	TRBV6-5	14	TRBJ2-3	NA	TGTGCCAGCAGTAGCGGCCCTAGCACAGATACGCAGTATTTT	CASSSGPSTDTQYF
TRBD1	TRBV5-5	15	TRBJ2-4	NA	TGTGCCAGCAGCTCCCGGACAGGGGCGTCCGGCATTCAGTACTTC	CASSSRTGASGIQYF
TRBD1	TRBV6-1	14	TRBJ1-1	NA	TGTGCCAGCAGTGAGGGACAGAGGAACACTGAAGCTTTCTTT	CASSEGQRNTEAFF
TRBD2	TRBV11-2	16	TRBJ2-5	once	TGTGCCAGCAGCGCAAGGACTAGCGGGGGACAAGAGACCCAGTACTTC	CASSARTSGGQETQYF
NA	TRBV7-9	12	TRBJ2-7	few	TGTGCCAGCGCCCGCGTTTCCTACGAGCAGTACTTC	CASARVSYEQYF
NA	TRBV7-7	13	TRBJ2-1	NA	TGTGCTAGCAGCTTCCAGGGGAAGAATGAGCAGTTCTTC	CASSFQGKNEQFF
TRBD1	TRBV3-1/TRBV3-2	17	TRBJ1-2	NA	TGTGCCAGCAGCCCCTACCCCCGGACAGGGTTCGAATTCGGCTACACCTTC	CASSPYPRTGFEFGYTF
TRBD2	TRBV7-2	15	TRBJ2-1	once	TGTGCCAGCAGCCCCAACGCCCTAGCGGGAGGGTCGCAGTTCTTC	CASSPNALAGGSQFF
TRBD1	TRBV2	16	TRBJ1-3	NA	TGTGCCAGCAGCGCCCCGACAGGGTTCTCTGGAAACACCATATATTTT	CASSAPTGFSGNTIYF
NA	TRBV7-2	15	TRBJ1-2	NA	TGTGCCAGCAGCTTAGTGCAGGGGCTGGATTATGGCTACACCTTC	CASSLVQGLDYGYTF
NA	TRBV27	14	TRBJ2-7	once	TGTGCCAGCAGCCTAGGAGGGCCCTCCTACGAGCAGTACTTC	CASSLGGPSYEQYF
TRBD1	TRBV4-1	18	TRBJ2-7	NA	TGCGCCAGCAGCCAAGCTGGGTTGGGACAGGGCATAGCCTACGAGCAGTACTTC	CASSQAGLGQGIAYEQYF
TRBD2	TRBV14	16	TRBJ2-3	NA	TGTGCCAGCAGCCATTCGGGACTAGCGGGACTAGATACGCAGTATTTT	CASSHSGLAGLDTQYF
NA	TRBV3-1/TRBV3-2	14	TRBJ1-2	NA	TGTGCCAGCAGCCAATCTTCGGTAGTGGATGGCTACACCTTC	CASSQSSVVDGYTF
NA	TRBV28	13	TRBJ2-3	NA	TGTGCCAGCACCTCTGGGGCACCCCATACGCAGTATTTT	CASTSGAPHTQYF
TRBD1	TRBV19	16	TRBJ1-4	NA	TGTGCCAGTAGTGGACAGGGGAGACCAACTAATGAAAAACTGTTTTTT	CASSGQGRPTNEKLFF
NA	TRBV25-1	16	TRBJ2-3	few	TGTGCCAGCAGTGCGAGTAAGGGGGTCTCAACCGGGACGCAGTATTTT	CASSASKGVSTGTQYF
TRBD1	TRBV10-3	12	TRBJ1-3	NA	TGTGCCATCAGAGGGACAGGGAACACCATATATTTT	CAIRGTGNTIYF